Following are 18 T cell receptor beta chains from one sample sequenced in a study of blood T cell repertoires in COVID-19. Repertoires were generated with immunoSEQ multiplex PCR, while TCRdb's copy carries only in-frame clones and drops some. The sample consists of about 200,000 clones, roughly 87% of them appearing once. The sequenced material came from peripheral blood. The receptors come from a man between 60 and 75 years old with active or convalescent COVID-19.

The gene calls are TRBV15 and TRBJ1-1; D possibly corresponds to TRBD1 (5 bases). The germline gives CDR1 LNHNV, CDR2 YYDKDF (reference sequence). Trimming pared 3 bases from V and 5 bases from J, leaving 10 bases between. CDR3 length: 13 residues. The CDR3 spells CATSRARGTEAFF. The CDR3 DNA follows: TGTGCCACCAGCAGGGCACGGGGGACTGAAGCTTTCTTT. Full variable domain (remainder filled in from reference TRBV15 and TRBJ1-1): DAMVIQNPRYQVTQFGKPVTLSCSQTLNHNVMYWYQQKSSQAPKLLFHYYDKDFNNEADTPDNFQSRRPNTSFCFLDIRSPGLGDTAMYLCATSRARGTEAFFGQGTRLTVV.

A word on this clone: Other nucleotide sequences from this sample produce the same CDR3. This chain links TRBV7-9 with TRBJ1-2, with 9 bases matching TRBD1. The CDR3 is 14 amino acids. V dropped 3 bases and J dropped 4; count of bases not matched to a gene: 3. Germline CDR1 reads SEHNR; CDR2 reads FQNEAQ (reference sequence). CDR3 amino acids: CASSFAGQGYGYTF. The DNA of the CDR3 is TGTGCCAGCAGCTTCGCGGGACAGGGCTATGGCTACACCTTC.

This clone appeared a single time. This chain joins TRBV5-1 and TRBJ1-2, with D possibly matching TRBD1 (6 bases). V was shortened by 1 base and J by 9 bases, with 16 bases between the two germline ends. Germline CDR1 SGHRS, CDR2 YFSETQ. The CDR3 consists of 14 residues. In DNA, the CDR3 is TGCGCCAGCAGCTTGTCAGGCCGGGACATTAGCTACACCTTC. This encodes CASSLSGRDISYTF.

This clone was counted once. V and J are TRBV9 and TRBJ1-2; TRBD1 is a possible D gene (6 bases). Germline CDR1 is SGDLS and CDR2 is YYNGEE. V lost 3 bases and J 3 bases, leaving 12 bases between the germline ends. The CDR3 length is 14 residues. The CDR3 spells CASSARTEHYGYTF. In DNA, the CDR3 is TGTGCCAGCAGCGCACGGACAGAGCACTATGGCTACACCTTC.

The chain links TRBV2 to TRBJ2-3; TRBD1 matches 7 bases. Germline loops: CDR1 SNHLY, CDR2 FYNNEI. The V gene end was trimmed by 6 bases and the J gene end by 1 base; junction bases not matched to a gene: 4. This CDR3 has 14 amino acids. CDR3 loop: CASRAGTGTDTQYF. Here the CDR3 DNA reads TGTGCCAGCAGGGCCGGGACAGGCACAGATACGCAGTATTTT.

The rearrangement joins TRBV2 to TRBJ1-2; no definite D call. CDR3 size: 14 residues. V gave up 3 bases and J gave up 0 bases, with 8 bases separating them. Germline V gene lookup returns CDR1 SNHLY and CDR2 FYNNEI. DNA for the CDR3: TGTGCCAGCAGTGATTACAGAACTAACTATGGCTACACCTTC. Encoded protein: CASSDYRTNYGYTF.

The chain is built from TRBV7-3 and TRBJ2-1, with 9 bases lining up with TRBD1. Germline V lookup: CDR1 SGHTA, CDR2 FQGTGA. This CDR3 region has 17 residues. Trimming removed 4 bases from V and 8 bases from J; junction bases left unmatched: 15. CDR3 amino acids: CASSSRQGTGTGDEQFF. CDR3 bases: TGTGCCAGCAGCTCCCGTCAGGGGACAGGGACGGGGGATGAGCAGTTCTTC.

This chain joins TRBV7-6 and TRBJ1-6, with TRBD1 as a possible D gene (6 bases). The CDR3 totals 16 residues. Trimming removed 7 bases from V and 8 bases from J, with 21 bases in between. Germline-derived CDR1 and CDR2 are SGHVS and FNYEAQ. CDR3 DNA: TGTGCCAGCAACTCATTCCCCAGGGGTAGAGATTCACCCCTCCACTTT. This gives the protein CASNSFPRGRDSPLHF.

Only one count was recorded for this clone. The chain recombines TRBV4-2 with TRBJ1-2, with D perhaps matching TRBD1 (6 bases). There are 14 residues in the CDR3. The V and J ends lost 0 bases and 6 bases respectively, with 11 bases between them. CDR1 and CDR2 (germline): LGHNA, YNFKEQ. For the CDR3, the DNA is TGTGCCAGCAGCCAAGATCAGACAGGAGATGGCTACACCTTC. Translating it yields CASSQDQTGDGYTF.

This chain uses TRBV2 with TRBJ1-2, with D hard to call. The V gene's germline CDR1 is SNHLY and CDR2 FYNNEI. There are 10 residues in the CDR3. V lost 8 bases and J lost 4, with 5 bases in between. The CDR3 spells CASGSYGYTF. The CDR3 nucleotides read TGTGCCAGCGGGAGCTATGGCTACACCTTC.

Remarks on this clone: In this CDR3 the conserved last residue, phenylalanine or tryptophan, is missing, so a read error is likely. The DNA is omitted, as the CDR3 cannot be located on it reliably, and the CDR3 follows TCRdb's listing. V and J are TRBV3-1 (or the pseudogene TRBV3-2) and TRBJ2-4; the listed D gene, TRBD1, was not tested against the DNA. The CDR3 is 15 amino acids long, termini counted. Germline-derived CDR1 and CDR2 are LGHDT and YNNKEL (reference sequence). The CDR3 loop reads CASSQVLRAVSTPLV.

The V call is TRBV2, the J call TRBJ2-2, with TRBD1 matching over 11 bases. CDR3 length equals 18 residues. Germline trimming cut 6 bases from V and 0 bases from J; bases unmatched to any gene: 9. Germline assignment: CDR1 SNHLY and CDR2 FYNNEI. The CDR3 nucleotides read TGTGCCAGCAGACCCGGACAGGGGGCGCATTCGAACACCGGGGAGCTGTTTTTT. Protein sequence: CASRPGQGAHSNTGELFF.

The genes are TRBV7-9 and TRBJ2-2; maybe TRBD2 (6 bases). The ends were cut back, 6 bases at V and 7 bases at J, with 9 bases in the middle. The CDR3 length is 12 residues. CDR1 and CDR2 from the germline V gene are SEHNR and FQNEAQ (reference sequence). This CDR3 reads CASRTSIGELFF. The CDR3 DNA sequence: TGTGCCAGCAGAACTAGCATCGGGGAGCTGTTTTTT.

The chain uses TRBV9 and TRBJ1-2; no definite D call. CDR1 and CDR2 (germline): SGDLS, YYNGEE. V lost 2 bases and J 8 bases, leaving 7 bases between the germline ends. CDR3 length: 11 amino acids. Here the CDR3 DNA reads TGTGCCAGCAGCGTCGGGAGAGGCTACACCTTC. Its protein product is CASSVGRGYTF.

The rearrangement links TRBV5-1 to TRBJ2-7; 7 bases are shared with TRBD1. This CDR3 comprises 12 residues. CDR1 is SGHRS, CDR2 YFSETQ, per germline. Unmatched junction bases numbered 6, after V lost 5 bases and J lost 7 bases. The CDR3 loop reads CASRRGTEEQYF. The CDR3 DNA sequence: TGCGCCAGCAGAAGAGGGACAGAAGAGCAGTACTTC.

V gene TRBV2 combines with J gene TRBJ1-2, with 7 positions matching TRBD1. This CDR3 comprises 13 residues. Germline V gives CDR1 SNHLY, CDR2 FYNNEI. V lost 6 bases, J lost 6 bases, and 7 bases stayed unmatched. The chain's CDR3 is CASRVDRVNGYTF. CDR3 sequence (DNA): TGTGCCAGCAGGGTCGACAGGGTCAATGGCTACACCTTC.

J is TRBJ1-1 and V is TRBV14; D gene ambiguous. V shed 2 bases and J shed 0 bases, with 4 bases lying between them. The germline CDR1 and CDR2 sequences are SGHDN and FVKESK. There are 13 residues in the CDR3. This CDR3 is CASSQQMNTEAFF. In DNA, the CDR3 is TGTGCCAGCAGCCAACAGATGAACACTGAAGCTTTCTTT.

The gene calls are TRBV24-1 and TRBJ2-1; perhaps TRBD2 as D (5 bases). Trimming removed 4 bases from V and 0 bases from J, with 15 bases in between. This CDR3 region has 17 residues. Per the germline V gene, CDR1 is KGHDR and CDR2 is SFDVKD. The CDR3 DNA sequence: TGTGCCACCAGTGACCGGGGAGCGGTTAGCTCCTACAATGAGCAGTTCTTC. Protein sequence: CATSDRGAVSSYNEQFF.